The 28 T cell receptor beta chains given below trace back to one sample, sequenced in a study of blood T cell repertoires in COVID-19. Repertoires were generated with immunoSEQ multiplex PCR, while TCRdb's copy carries only in-frame clones and drops some. The table records 35,000 to 40,000 clones, around four fifths of them present only once. Sequencing was done on a sample of peripheral blood. These receptors originate from a man aged 45-60 years with active COVID-19.

V gene TRBV6-5 combines with J gene TRBJ2-5, with D perhaps TRBD2 (6 bases). The CDR3 runs to 15 residues. Germline V lookup: CDR1 MNHEY, CDR2 SVGAGI. V was trimmed by 0 bases and J by 5 bases, leaving 13 bases between them. The CDR3 coding sequence is TGTGCCAGCAGTTACTCCGGGGGTAGTGTGGAGACCCAGTACTTC. Protein: CASSYSGGSVETQYF.

The CDR3 loop is CASSLQYSNTEAFF. The CDR3 region has the DNA TGTGCCAGCAGCTTACAATACAGCAACACTGAAGCTTTCTTT. The J gene is TRBJ1-1, the V gene TRBV7-8; D is undetermined. The germline V and J ends were trimmed by 2 bases and 2 bases, with 9 bases remaining between them. In germline, CDR1 is SGHVS, CDR2 FQNEAQ. There are 14 residues in the CDR3. Filled out from reference TRBV7-8 and TRBJ1-1, the complete variable domain reads GAGVSQSPRYKVAKRGQDVALRCDPISGHVSLFWYQQALGQGPEFLTYFQNEAQLDKSGLPSDRFFAERPEGSVSTLKIQRTQQEDSAVYLCASSLQYSNTEAFFGQGTRLTVV.

The V call is TRBV11-2, the J call TRBJ2-2, with 7 bases matching TRBD2. The germline gives CDR1 SGHAT, CDR2 FQNNGV. The CDR3 runs 17 residues. The trim removed 4 bases at V and 5 bases at J, leaving 13 bases unmatched. The CDR3 DNA follows: TGTGCCAGCAGCTCACTAGGAGGGAGGGCGAGGACCGGGGAGCTGTTTTTT. Translation: CASSSLGGRARTGELFF.

The rearrangement joins TRBV28 to TRBJ1-2; D remains ambiguous. Germline CDR1 reads MDHEN; CDR2 reads SYDVKM. Trimming took off 10 bases at V and 1 base at J, with 10 bases between the two ends. The CDR3 consists of 12 residues. The CDR3 nucleotides read TGTGCCACCCTAGTACTTAACTATGGCTACACCTTC. As protein: CATLVLNYGYTF.

The chain employs TRBV27 and TRBJ1-6; D not certain. The CDR3 is 14 amino acids. CDR1 and CDR2 from the germline V gene are MNHEY and SMNVEV (reference sequence). Trimming left V 3 bases short and J 5 bases short, with 8 bases between. The CDR3 loop is CASSLWQNNSPLHF. In nucleotides, the CDR3 is TGTGCCAGCAGTTTGTGGCAGAATAATTCACCCCTCCACTTT.

The genes are TRBV5-1 and TRBJ1-1; D perhaps matches TRBD1 (5 bases). There are 14 residues in the CDR3. Per germline, CDR1 SGHRS and CDR2 YFSETQ. Between the trimmed V and J ends, which lost 4 bases and 4 bases, there was a span of 14 bases. The CDR3 loop is CASSPPQGGTEAFF. The CDR3 coding sequence is TGCGCCAGCAGCCCCCCTCAGGGAGGCACTGAAGCTTTCTTT.

This CDR3 is CASTAPGQGSAFF. The CDR3 bases are TGTGCCAGCACCGCACCGGGACAGGGGTCCGCTTTCTTT. This chain links TRBV6-5 with TRBJ1-1; 10 bases align to TRBD1. CDR1 and CDR2 (germline): MNHEY, SVGAGI. J gave up 11 bases and V 7 bases, and 10 bases lay outside the gene matches. The CDR3 is 13 residues long.

The table lists this clone with a count of one. The rearrangement uses TRBV5-6 and TRBJ1-4; D uncertain. V was shortened by 4 bases and J by 7 bases, with 20 bases between the two germline ends. Germline-derived CDR1 and CDR2 are SGHDT and YYEEEE. The CDR3 has 16 amino acids. Here the CDR3 reads CASSQLGGPGSEKLFF. For the CDR3, the DNA is TGTGCCAGCAGCCAGCTAGGAGGACCCGGGAGTGAAAAACTGTTTTTT.

This clone was observed a handful of times. The genes are TRBV6-5 and TRBJ1-1, with 8 positions matching TRBD1. The trim removed 6 bases at V and 0 bases at J, leaving 6 bases unmatched. The length of the CDR3 is 15 residues. Germline-derived CDR1 and CDR2 are MNHEY and SVGAGI. The CDR3 DNA is TGTGCCAGCAGCCGACAGGGGAAAATGAACACTGAAGCTTTCTTT. Amino acids: CASSRQGKMNTEAFF.

The V call is TRBV9, the J call TRBJ1-1; D is undetermined. This CDR3 has 15 amino acids. Germline CDR1 reads SGDLS; CDR2 reads YYNGEE. Trimming left V 4 bases short and J 1 base short, with 14 bases between. For the CDR3, the DNA is TGTGCCAGCAGCCTTAGCGGAGATCGGAACACTGAAGCTTTCTTT. This translates into CASSLSGDRNTEAFF. The full variable domain, with the rest looked up from reference TRBV9 and TRBJ1-1, is DSGVTQTPKHLITATGQRVTLRCSPRSGDLSVYWYQQSLDQGLQFLIQYYNGEERAKGNILERFSAQQFPDLHSELNLSSLELGDSALYFCASSLSGDRNTEAFFGQGTRLTVV.

This chain connects TRBV24-1 to TRBJ1-1; 7 bases align to TRBD1. From germline, CDR1 is KGHDR and CDR2 SFDVKD. This CDR3 has 16 amino acids. V shed 1 base and J 2 bases; nucleotides not matched to a gene: 6. The CDR3 spells CATSDFQGEINTEAFF. CDR3 in DNA: TGTGCCACCAGTGATTTCCAGGGGGAGATCAACACTGAAGCTTTCTTT.

This clone was observed a single time. The rearrangement joins TRBV7-2 to TRBJ1-2; 10 bases fit TRBD1. Per germline, CDR1 SGHTA and CDR2 FQGNSA. J lost 8 bases, V lost 3 bases, and 12 bases had no gene match. This CDR3 spans 16 amino acids. DNA of the CDR3: TGTGCCAGCAGCTTCCCCGGACAGGGGGGAGTGCGAGGCTACACCTTC. This codes for CASSFPGQGGVRGYTF.

About this clone itself: Additional DNA sequences in this sample encode the identical CDR3. For the CDR3, the DNA is TGTGCCAGCAGCTTAGGACAGGGGACATACGAGCAGTACTTC. Protein sequence: CASSLGQGTYEQYF. The chain employs TRBV11-2 and TRBJ2-7, with 8 bases identical to TRBD1. Germline V lookup: CDR1 SGHAT, CDR2 FQNNGV. The CDR3 runs to 14 residues. J was trimmed by 4 bases and V by 1 base; bases with no gene match: 3. Filled out from reference TRBV11-2 and TRBJ2-7, the complete variable domain reads EAGVAQSPRYKIIEKRQSVAFWCNPISGHATLYWYQQILGQGPKLLIQFQNNGVVDDSQLPKDRFSAERLKGVDSTLKIQPAKLEDSAVYLCASSLGQGTYEQYFGPGTRLTVT.

This clone was detected only once. The chain carries TRBV27 and TRBJ2-3; D gene ambiguous. This CDR3 has 12 amino acids. Germline CDR1 reads MNHEY; CDR2 reads SMNVEV (reference sequence). The V end lost 6 bases, the J end lost 6 bases, and 10 bases lay between the germline ends. Here the CDR3 DNA reads TGTGCCAGCAGCCCCGCCGGTGATACGCAGTATTTT. As protein: CASSPAGDTQYF.

V usage is TRBV7-2 and J usage is TRBJ1-1; 9 positions match TRBD1. Germline V CDR1 and CDR2: SGHTA, FQGNSA. With V trimmed by 1 base and J by 5 bases, 8 bases remained unmatched. The CDR3 sequence is 16 residues long. The CDR3 reads CASSLVTGGSWTEAFF. CDR3 bases: TGTGCCAGCAGCTTAGTAACAGGGGGCAGCTGGACTGAAGCTTTCTTT.

The V call is TRBV5-1, the J call TRBJ2-1; 14 nucleotides match TRBD2. J was trimmed by 4 bases and V by 3 bases; bases with no gene match: 9. CDR3 length: 18 amino acids. CDR1 is SGHRS and CDR2 is YFSETQ in the germline V gene. The CDR3 spells CASSSRPTSGGAYNEQFF. In DNA, the CDR3 is TGCGCCAGCAGCTCCAGACCGACTAGCGGGGGGGCATACAATGAGCAGTTCTTC. Supplemented by reference TRBV5-1 and TRBJ2-1, the full variable domain reads KAGVTQTPRYLIKTRGQQVTLSCSPISGHRSVSWYQQTPGQGLQFLFEYFSETQRNKGNFPGRFSGRQFSNSRSEMNVSTLELGDSALYLCASSSRPTSGGAYNEQFFGPGTRLTVL.

The J gene is TRBJ2-7, the V gene TRBV27; tentative D call: TRBD1 (6 bases). The CDR3 length is 13 residues. Trimming stripped 5 bases from V and 7 bases from J, with 15 bases between. Germline CDR1 reads MNHEY; CDR2 reads SMNVEV (reference sequence). CDR3 bases: TGTGCCAGCAGTCCCACAGGGCGCGGGGAGCAGTACTTC. Encoded protein: CASSPTGRGEQYF.

This chain connects TRBV18 to TRBJ2-5; perhaps TRBD1 as D (5 bases). The ends were cut back, 8 bases at V and 7 bases at J, with 17 bases in the middle. The length of the CDR3 is 13 residues. Germline values: CDR1 KGHSH, CDR2 LQKENI. CDR3 in amino acids: CASLLTASGTQYF. In DNA form, the CDR3 reads TGTGCCAGCCTACTGACAGCTAGTGGGACCCAGTACTTC.

The chain uses TRBV3-1 (or the pseudogene TRBV3-2) and TRBJ2-5, with D possibly TRBD2 on 6 matching bases. V shed 4 bases and J shed 0 bases, with 9 bases lying between them. Germline V lookup: CDR1 LGHDT, CDR2 YNNKEL (reference sequence). The CDR3 has 14 amino acids. CDR3 sequence reads: CASSPRDYQETQYF. DNA of the CDR3: TGTGCCAGCAGCCCACGGGACTACCAAGAGACCCAGTACTTC.

DNA for the CDR3: TGCAGTGCTAGTAGAGGAGACAGGGCCTATGGCTACACCTTC. This codes for CSASRGDRAYGYTF. The gene calls are TRBV20-1 and TRBJ1-2; the match to TRBD1 covers 7 bases. Germline CDR1 DFQATT, CDR2 SNEGSKA (reference sequence). CDR3 length equals 14 residues. Germline trimming cut 3 bases from V and 4 bases from J; bases unmatched to any gene: 8.

The chain links TRBV4-3 to TRBJ2-2; 9 bases line up with TRBD1. V lost 3 bases to trimming and J lost 0 bases; unmatched junction nucleotides: 8. The CDR3 is 18 amino acids. Per germline, CDR1 LGHNA and CDR2 YSLEER. The CDR3 DNA reads as TGCGCCAGCAGCCAGCGACAGGGGGACCCCGCGAACACCGGGGAGCTGTTTTTT. It specifies CASSQRQGDPANTGELFF.

The rearrangement uses TRBV4-3 and TRBJ1-4, with D possibly being TRBD1 (5 bases). Trimming removed 4 bases from V and 5 bases from J, with 17 bases in between. The CDR3 has 16 residues. Germline V gives CDR1 LGHNA, CDR2 YSLEER. The CDR3 DNA sequence: TGCGCCAGCAGCCCCTCTTTGAGGGGAGGAAATGAAAAACTGTTTTTT. Translation gives CASSPSLRGGNEKLFF.

A single count supports this clone. The chain recombines TRBV28 with TRBJ2-5; 8 bases map to TRBD2. The CDR3 has 15 residues. From germline, CDR1 is MDHEN and CDR2 SYDVKM. J gave up 4 bases and V 5 bases, and 9 bases lay outside the gene matches. In nucleotides, the CDR3 is TGTGCCAGCAGTCACGCGGGGGGCGGGCGAGAGACCCAGTACTTC. Amino acids: CASSHAGGGRETQYF. Complete variable domain (other parts from reference TRBV28 and TRBJ2-5): DVKVTQSSRYLVKRTGEKVFLECVQDMDHENMFWYRQDPGLGLRLIYFSYDVKMKEKGDIPEGYSVSREKKERFSLILESASTNQTSMYLCASSHAGGGRETQYFGPGTRLLVL.

The chain carries TRBV12-3 or TRBV12-4 and TRBJ1-5; D might be TRBD1 (6 bases). Trimming removed 6 bases from V and 4 bases from J, with 10 bases in between. This CDR3 comprises 13 residues. The CDR3 DNA reads as TGTGCCAGCAGCGGACAGATGAATCAGCCCCAGCATTTT. This translates into CASSGQMNQPQHF.

This chain links TRBV7-8 with TRBJ2-2; 7 nucleotides line up with TRBD2. The CDR3 loop spans 16 amino acids. Germline-derived CDR1 and CDR2 are SGHVS and FQNEAQ. V shed 3 bases, J shed 2 bases, and the junction held 6 bases outside the gene matches. The CDR3 coding sequence is TGTGCCAGCAGCTTCCCCCTAGCGGTAAACACCGGGGAGCTGTTTTTT. It specifies CASSFPLAVNTGELFF.

The chain carries TRBV5-6 and TRBJ2-3; 7 bases agree with TRBD1. The CDR3 has 15 residues. Trimming cost V 3 bases and J 2 bases; bases outside gene matches: 6. Germline V gives CDR1 SGHDT, CDR2 YYEEEE. The CDR3 sequence is CASSSGTDYTDTQYF. CDR3 in DNA: TGTGCCAGCAGCTCCGGGACAGACTACACAGATACGCAGTATTTT.

The chain is built from TRBV5-6 and TRBJ2-3; no definite D call. The CDR3 loop spans 18 amino acids. V dropped 3 bases and J dropped 0 bases, with 20 bases sitting between them. Germline values: CDR1 SGHDT, CDR2 YYEEEE. The CDR3 loop is CASSSERMGTASTDTQYF. In nucleotides, the CDR3 is TGTGCCAGCAGCTCTGAAAGGATGGGCACCGCTAGCACAGATACGCAGTATTTT.

The rearrangement links TRBV6-5 to TRBJ2-2, with TRBD1 matching over 8 bases. V shed 4 bases, J shed 7 bases, and the junction held 5 bases outside the gene matches. Germline CDR1 reads MNHEY; CDR2 reads SVGAGI. This CDR3 contains 14 residues. The CDR3 DNA is TGTGCCAGCAGTTTTGGGACAGGTGACGGGGAGCTGTTTTTT. It encodes CASSFGTGDGELFF.